These 2 T cell receptor beta chains share one sample of origin, sequenced in a study of blood T cell repertoires in COVID-19. The repertoire was sequenced with immunoSEQ multiplex PCR; TCRdb's copy has only in-frame clones and lacks some. The table shows a few hundred thousand clones, with roughly 80% occurring only once. Sequenced: peripheral blood. These receptor sequences come from a woman between 65 and 79 years old with COVID-19, enrolled during active disease.

This clone was detected a few times. The gene calls are TRBV13 and TRBJ2-7; D is perhaps TRBD2 (6 bases). V was pared by 0 bases and J by 4 bases, with 13 bases between. Looked up from germline, CDR1 is PRHDT and CDR2 is FYEKMQ (reference sequence). The CDR3 totals 15 residues. CDR3 loop: CASSLGGGLSYEQYF. The CDR3 nucleotides are TGTGCCAGCAGCTTAGGTGGGGGACTGAGTTACGAGCAGTACTTC. The variable domain in full, completed from reference TRBV13 and TRBJ2-7, reads AAGVIQSPRHLIKEKRETATLKCYPIPRHDTVYWYQQGPGQDPQFLISFYEKMQSDKGSIPDRFSAQQFSDYHSELNMSSLELGDSALYFCASSLGGGLSYEQYFGPGTRLTVT.

The V gene is TRBV18, the J gene TRBJ1-1; D gene ambiguous. Trimming took 3 bases from V and 1 from J, leaving 12 bases between them. The CDR3 runs 15 residues. CDR1 is KGHSH, CDR2 LQKENI, per germline. The CDR3 DNA follows: TGTGCCAGCTCACCTAACGGCGGGGAGAACACTGAAGCTTTCTTT. It specifies CASSPNGGENTEAFF. Together with reference TRBV18 and TRBJ1-1, the CDR3 gives the full variable domain: NAGVMQNPRHLVRRRGQEARLRCSPMKGHSHVYWYRQLPEEGLKFMVYLQKENIIDESGMPKERFSAEFPKEGPSILRIQQVVRGDSAAYFCASSPNGGENTEAFFGQGTRLTVV.